This passage covers 22 T cell receptor beta chains from one sample sequenced in a study of immune evolution from preneoplasia to lung adenocarcinoma (dated by TCRdb to the early 2020s). The library was generated by the immunoSEQ multiplex PCR assay. This is the immuneACCESS table as TCRdb keeps it, with only in-frame sequences that have V and J called. A part of the clones is gone; compared with another copy, unresolved V genes explain less than half, and the rest is unexplained. The table for this sample lists about 9,800 clones; approximately 79% of them were counted only once. The biggest ten clones account for roughly 12% of the sample. What was sequenced was FFPE lung adenocarcinoma in situ tissue. Sample cell subset or site, as interpreted from the label and publication: preinvasive adenocarcinoma in situ (AIS). Receptor source: a person aged 80 or over with lung adenocarcinoma.

This sequence joins TRBV4-1 and TRBJ2-5; D possibly corresponds to TRBD2 (5 bases). CDR3 size: 19 residues. Trimming took off 5 bases at V and 5 bases at J, with 30 bases between the two ends. CDR1 is MGHRA, CDR2 YSYEKL, per germline. CDR3 in amino acids: CASSGSLESWLDYGETQYF. CDR3 bases: TGCGCCAGCAGCGGATCACTAGAGTCTTGGCTAGACTATGGGGAGACCCAGTACTTC.

The chain couples TRBV28 to TRBJ1-5, with D possibly matching TRBD1 (5 bases). CDR3 size: 13 residues. Trimming cost V 7 bases and J 4 bases, with 11 bases left between them. Germline values: CDR1 MDHEN, CDR2 SYDVKM. The CDR3 DNA reads TGTGCCAGCAAGGCAGGGATTAATCAGCCCCAGCATTTT. Its protein is CASKAGINQPQHF. Drawing the rest from reference TRBV28 and TRBJ1-5, the complete variable domain is DVKVTQSSRYLVKRTGEKVFLECVQDMDHENMFWYRQDPGLGLRLIYFSYDVKMKEKGDIPEGYSVSREKKERFSLILESASTNQTSMYLCASKAGINQPQHFGDGTRLSIL.

The chain is built from TRBV10-1 and TRBJ1-2; tentative D call: TRBD1 (5 bases). This CDR3 has 14 amino acids. The germline CDR1 and CDR2 sequences are WNHNN and SYGVQD (reference sequence). This CDR3 is CDTPSQVRNYGYTF. For the CDR3, the DNA is TGCGACACGCCCTCACAGGTCCGTAACTATGGCTACACCTTC.

The chain couples TRBV10-3 to TRBJ1-5; a possible D gene is TRBD1 (5 bases). Germline V gene sequence: CDR1 ENHRY, CDR2 SYGVKD. V shed 2 bases and J shed 2 bases, with 19 bases lying between them. The CDR3 has 18 amino acids. The DNA of the CDR3 is TGTGCCATCAGTGAGACCCCACCGGGGGAGAGGGGCAATCAGCCCCAGCATTTT. Translation gives CAISETPPGERGNQPQHF.

V and J are TRBV6-1 and TRBJ2-7; tentative D call: TRBD2 (6 bases). Trimming removed 5 bases at V and 2 bases at J, with 13 bases between. This CDR3 has 14 amino acids. Germline V CDR1 and CDR2: MNHNS, SASEGT. The CDR3 nucleotides read TGTGCCAGCAGTCCTTCACTAGCAGCCTACGAGCAGTACTTC. Translation: CASSPSLAAYEQYF.

Comments on this clone: Other DNA sequences of this sample code for an identical CDR3. This sequence joins TRBV15 and TRBJ2-7; D is unclear. The CDR3 runs 12 residues. The ends were cut back, 0 bases at V and 5 bases at J, with 5 bases in the middle. CDR1 is LNHNV and CDR2 is YYDKDF in the germline V gene (reference sequence). This CDR3 reads CATSRDRDEQYF. The CDR3 DNA reads as TGTGCCACCAGCAGAGATAGGGACGAGCAGTACTTC.

V gene TRBV18 combines with J gene TRBJ1-6, with D possibly being TRBD1 (6 bases). The CDR3 is made up of 15 amino acids. V was shortened by 2 bases and J by 5 bases, with 10 bases between the two germline ends. CDR1 and CDR2 from the germline V gene are KGHSH and LQKENI. The CDR3 DNA reads as TGTGCCAGCTCACCAGCCAGGGGTGATAATTCACCCCTCCACTTT. As protein: CASSPARGDNSPLHF.

The chain is built from TRBV5-1 and TRBJ2-3; 8 bases align to TRBD2. V lost 0 bases, J lost 1 base, and 1 base stayed unmatched. Looked up from germline, CDR1 is SGHRS and CDR2 is YFSETQ. The CDR3 spans 15 residues. This CDR3 reads CASSLEAGGTDTQYF. Written as DNA, the CDR3 is TGCGCCAGCAGCTTGGAAGCGGGGGGCACAGATACGCAGTATTTT.

The CDR3 DNA is TGTGCCAGCAGTGAAGCGAGGGACGGGACAAGGCATTTCTTT. It codes for CASSEARDGTRHFF. The gene calls are TRBV6-1 and TRBJ1-1, with D tentatively TRBD1 (6 bases). The CDR3 loop spans 14 amino acids. Germline CDR1 MNHNS, CDR2 SASEGT. Trimming took off 0 bases at V and 13 bases at J, with 18 bases between the two ends.

The V gene is TRBV6-5, the J gene TRBJ1-6; possible D gene TRBD1, 5 bases. Deletions cut 7 bases from V and 6 bases from J, with 10 bases between. CDR1 MNHEY and CDR2 SVGAGI come from the germline V gene. The CDR3 extends over 13 amino acids. As DNA, the CDR3 is TGTGCCAGCAATGGCAGGGTTAATTCACCCCTCCACTTT. Its translation: CASNGRVNSPLHF.

V and J are TRBV19 and TRBJ1-3; D remains ambiguous. Germline CDR1 LNHDA, CDR2 SQIVND (reference sequence). The CDR3 has 17 residues. Trimming left V 3 bases short and J 4 bases short, with 19 bases between. The CDR3 coding sequence is TGTGCCAGTAGTATGAAAGAGGCCTCCTCCAGAGGAAACACCATATATTTT. Translating it yields CASSMKEASSRGNTIYF.

This clone was detected only a few times. J is TRBJ1-1 and V is TRBV4-1, with TRBD1 matching 10 bases. This CDR3 has 17 residues. The germline V gene has CDR1 MGHRA and CDR2 YSYEKL. Trimming at V came to 1 base and at J to 1 base, leaving 6 bases not matched to a gene. DNA for the CDR3: TGCGCCAGCAGCCAAGGACAGGGGGCGGGCGGGAACACTGAAGCTTTCTTT. Protein: CASSQGQGAGGNTEAFF.

The V call is TRBV9, the J call TRBJ1-2, with D unclear. CDR1 and CDR2 from the germline V gene are SGDLS and YYNGEE. The CDR3 has 14 amino acids. V gave up 0 bases and J gave up 2 bases, with 8 bases separating them. CDR3: CASSVVPENYGYTF. In nucleotides, the CDR3 is TGTGCCAGCAGCGTAGTCCCCGAAAACTATGGCTACACCTTC.

CDR3 DNA: TGTGCCAGCAGCCCAACGGGACAGCTAAACACTGAAGCTTTCTTT. Translated, it gives CASSPTGQLNTEAFF. The gene calls are TRBV7-9 and TRBJ1-1; 7 nucleotides line up with TRBD1. The CDR3 has 15 amino acids. The V gene end was trimmed by 5 bases and the J gene end by 2 bases; junction bases not matched to a gene: 8. The V gene's germline CDR1 is SEHNR and CDR2 FQNEAQ (reference sequence).

This clone came up a few times. The chain recombines TRBV19 with TRBJ2-3; 7 bases are a match to TRBD1. The CDR3 sequence is 17 residues long. J gave up 0 bases and V 4 bases, and 10 bases lay outside the gene matches. The germline gives CDR1 LNHDA, CDR2 SQIVND (reference sequence). DNA of the CDR3: TGTGCCAGTAGTACACAAGGACAGGCATTTAGCACAGATACGCAGTATTTT. This codes for CASSTQGQAFSTDTQYF.

CDR3 in amino acids: CASSLSDLGGEKLFF. The DNA for the CDR3 is TGTGCCAGCAGCTTGTCTGACCTTGGAGGTGAAAAACTGTTTTTT. This chain joins TRBV5-6 and TRBJ1-4, with D unclear. Germline-derived CDR1 and CDR2 are SGHDT and YYEEEE. Trimming left V 1 base short and J 7 bases short, with 14 bases between. CDR3 size: 15 residues. Full variable domain (remainder filled in from reference TRBV5-6 and TRBJ1-4): DAGVTQSPTHLIKTRGQQVTLRCSPKSGHDTVSWYQQALGQGPQFIFQYYEEEERQRGNFPDRFSGHQFPNYSSELNVNALLLGDSALYLCASSLSDLGGEKLFFGSGTQLSVL.

This clone was picked up a small number of times. This rearrangement joins TRBV15 to TRBJ2-6, with D hard to call. This CDR3 contains 15 residues. V was clipped by 4 bases and J by 4 bases, with 11 bases between them. Germline CDR1 is LNHNV and CDR2 is YYDKDF (reference sequence). CDR3 amino acids: CATSNQESGANVLTF. In DNA, the CDR3 is TGTGCCACCAGCAATCAGGAGTCAGGGGCCAACGTCCTGACTTTC.

The V gene is TRBV14, the J gene TRBJ1-6, with 8 positions matching TRBD1. This CDR3 spans 14 amino acids. Germline V lookup: CDR1 SGHDN, CDR2 FVKESK. The trim removed 4 bases at V and 8 bases at J, leaving 4 bases unmatched. CDR3 coding DNA: TGTGCCAGCAGCCTCCTGGACAGGGATTCACCCCTCCACTTT. Its protein product is CASSLLDRDSPLHF.

The chain recombines TRBV14 with TRBJ2-7; D might be TRBD1 or TRBD2, each matching 5 bases. Trimming took 4 bases from V and 2 from J, leaving 15 bases between them. The CDR3 length is 15 residues. CDR1 and CDR2 from the germline V gene are SGHDN and FVKESK. The CDR3 DNA sequence: TGTGCCAGCAGCCGGGGGACGGAATTCCCCTACGAGCAGTACTTC. It translates to CASSRGTEFPYEQYF.

The chain links TRBV4-3 to TRBJ1-6; D remains unclear. V lost 1 base, J lost 3 bases, and 4 bases lay in between. CDR3 size: 14 residues. CDR1 LGHNA and CDR2 YSLEER come from the germline V gene. CDR3 in amino acids: CASSQGGYNSPLHF. The CDR3 region has the DNA TGCGCCAGCAGCCAAGGTGGCTATAATTCACCCCTCCACTTT.

The chain employs TRBV7-9 and TRBJ1-2; a weak D match, TRBD1 (5 bases). CDR3 length: 13 residues. V was pared by 5 bases and J by 1 base, with 8 bases between. CDR1 SEHNR and CDR2 FQNEAQ come from the germline V gene (reference sequence). CDR3 DNA sequence: TGTGCCAGCAGCAAAGACAGTAACTATGGCTACACCTTC. It codes for CASSKDSNYGYTF.

In its sample, this clone was seen once. The chain carries TRBV28 and TRBJ2-7; weak D call: TRBD1 (7 bases). In germline, CDR1 is MDHEN, CDR2 SYDVKM. This CDR3 has 14 amino acids. V lost 6 bases to trimming and J lost 1 base, with 13 bases between them. The CDR3 loop is CASSPAGQSYEQYF. The CDR3 bases are TGTGCCAGCAGCCCCGCGGGACAGTCCTACGAGCAGTACTTC.